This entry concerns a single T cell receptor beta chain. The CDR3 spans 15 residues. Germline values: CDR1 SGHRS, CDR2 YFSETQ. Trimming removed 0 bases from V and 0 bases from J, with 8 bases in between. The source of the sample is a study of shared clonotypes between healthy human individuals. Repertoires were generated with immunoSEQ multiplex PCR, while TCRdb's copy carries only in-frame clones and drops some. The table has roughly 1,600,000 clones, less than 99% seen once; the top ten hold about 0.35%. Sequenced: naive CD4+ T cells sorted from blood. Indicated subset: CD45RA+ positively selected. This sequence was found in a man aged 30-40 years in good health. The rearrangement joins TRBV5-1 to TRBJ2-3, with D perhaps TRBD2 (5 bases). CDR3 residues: CASSLGGLSTDTQYF. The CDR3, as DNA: TGCGCCAGCAGCTTGGGTGGACTGAGCACAGATACGCAGTATTTT.